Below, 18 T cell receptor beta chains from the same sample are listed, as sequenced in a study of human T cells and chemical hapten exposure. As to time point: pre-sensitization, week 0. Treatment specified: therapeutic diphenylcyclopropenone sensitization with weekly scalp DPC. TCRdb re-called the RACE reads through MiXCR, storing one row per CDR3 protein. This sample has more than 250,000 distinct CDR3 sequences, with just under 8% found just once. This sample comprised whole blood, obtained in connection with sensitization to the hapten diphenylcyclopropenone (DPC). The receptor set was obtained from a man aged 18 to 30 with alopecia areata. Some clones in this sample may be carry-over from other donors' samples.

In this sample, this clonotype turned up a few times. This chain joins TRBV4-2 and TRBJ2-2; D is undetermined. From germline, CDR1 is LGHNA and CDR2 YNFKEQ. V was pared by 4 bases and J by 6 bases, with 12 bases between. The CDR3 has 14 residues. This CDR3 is CASSPKAGPGELFF. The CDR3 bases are TGTGCCAGCAGCCCAAAGGCAGGACCCGGGGAGCTGTTTTTT.

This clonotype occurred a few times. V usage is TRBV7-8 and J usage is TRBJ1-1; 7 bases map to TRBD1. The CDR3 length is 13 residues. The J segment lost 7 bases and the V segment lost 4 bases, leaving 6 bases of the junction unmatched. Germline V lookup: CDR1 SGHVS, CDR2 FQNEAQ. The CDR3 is CASSSRQGNEAFF. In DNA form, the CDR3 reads TGTGCCAGCAGCTCCAGACAGGGAAATGAAGCTTTCTTT.

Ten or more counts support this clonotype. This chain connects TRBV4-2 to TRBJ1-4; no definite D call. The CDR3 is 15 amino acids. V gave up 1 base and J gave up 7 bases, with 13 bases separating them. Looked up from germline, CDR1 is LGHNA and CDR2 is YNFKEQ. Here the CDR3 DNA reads TGTGCCAGCAGCCAAGCTGCGGAACGGAGTGAAAAACTGTTTTTT. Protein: CASSQAAERSEKLFF.

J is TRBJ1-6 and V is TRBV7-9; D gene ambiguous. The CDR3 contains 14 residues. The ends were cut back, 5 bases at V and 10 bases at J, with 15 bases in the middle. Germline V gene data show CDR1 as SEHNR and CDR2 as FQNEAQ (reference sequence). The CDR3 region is CASSPGRGLSPLHF. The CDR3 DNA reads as TGTGCCAGCAGCCCAGGACGGGGTCTGTCACCCCTCCACTTT.

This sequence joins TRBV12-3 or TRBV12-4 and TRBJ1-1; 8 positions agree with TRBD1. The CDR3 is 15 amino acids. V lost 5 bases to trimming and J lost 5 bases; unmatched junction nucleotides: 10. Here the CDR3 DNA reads TGTGCCAGCAGTAAGGACAGGGAAGAGGGGACTGAAGCTTTCTTT. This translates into CASSKDREEGTEAFF.

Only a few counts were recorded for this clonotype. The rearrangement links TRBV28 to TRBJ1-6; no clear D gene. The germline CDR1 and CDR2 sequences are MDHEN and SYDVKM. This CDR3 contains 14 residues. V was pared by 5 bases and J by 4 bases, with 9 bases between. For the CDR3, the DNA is TGTGCCAGCAGTGAGGAAGAGTATAATTCACCCCTCCACTTT. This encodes CASSEEEYNSPLHF.

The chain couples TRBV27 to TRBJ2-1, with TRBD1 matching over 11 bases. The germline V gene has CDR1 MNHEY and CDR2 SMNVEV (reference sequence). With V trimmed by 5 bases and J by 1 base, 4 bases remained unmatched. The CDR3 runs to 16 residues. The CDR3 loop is CASSQGDRGSYNEQFF. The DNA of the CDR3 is TGTGCCAGCAGTCAAGGGGACAGGGGGTCCTACAATGAGCAGTTCTTC.

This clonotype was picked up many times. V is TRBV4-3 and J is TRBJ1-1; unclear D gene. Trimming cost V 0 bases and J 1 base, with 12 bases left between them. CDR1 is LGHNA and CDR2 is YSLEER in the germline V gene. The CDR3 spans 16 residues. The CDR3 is CASSQDVKVWNTEAFF. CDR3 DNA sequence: TGCGCCAGCAGCCAAGATGTAAAGGTATGGAACACTGAAGCTTTCTTT.

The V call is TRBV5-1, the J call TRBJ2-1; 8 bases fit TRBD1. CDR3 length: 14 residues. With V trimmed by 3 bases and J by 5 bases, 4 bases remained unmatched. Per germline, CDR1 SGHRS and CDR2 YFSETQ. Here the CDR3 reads CASSSRGRNNEQFF. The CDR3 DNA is TGCGCCAGCAGCTCCAGGGGGCGGAACAATGAGCAGTTCTTC.

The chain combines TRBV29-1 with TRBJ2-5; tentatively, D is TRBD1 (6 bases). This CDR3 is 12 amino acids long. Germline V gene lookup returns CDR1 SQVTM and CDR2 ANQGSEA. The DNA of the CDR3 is TGCAGGGTTACAGGGATTGAGGAGACCCAGTACTTC. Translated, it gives CRVTGIEETQYF.

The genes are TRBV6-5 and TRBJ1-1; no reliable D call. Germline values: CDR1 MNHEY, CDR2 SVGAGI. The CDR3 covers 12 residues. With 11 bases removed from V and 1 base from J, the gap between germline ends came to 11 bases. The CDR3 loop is CASRRANTEAFF. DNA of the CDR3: TGTGCCTCCAGACGGGCGAACACTGAAGCTTTCTTT.

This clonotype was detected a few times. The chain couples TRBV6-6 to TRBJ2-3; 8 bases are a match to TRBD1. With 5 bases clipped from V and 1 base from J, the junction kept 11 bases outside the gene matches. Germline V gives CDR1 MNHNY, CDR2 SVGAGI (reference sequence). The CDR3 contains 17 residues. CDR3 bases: TGTGCCAGCAGTGGGGGGAGACAGGGGACACGCACAGATACGCAGTATTTT. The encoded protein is CASSGGRQGTRTDTQYF.

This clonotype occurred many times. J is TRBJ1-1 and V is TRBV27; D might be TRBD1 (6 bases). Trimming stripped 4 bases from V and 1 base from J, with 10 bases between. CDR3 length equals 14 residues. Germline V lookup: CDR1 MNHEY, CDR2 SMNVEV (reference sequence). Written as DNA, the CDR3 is TGTGCCAGCAGTTGGCAGGGGCAGAACACTGAAGCTTTCTTT. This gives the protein CASSWQGQNTEAFF.

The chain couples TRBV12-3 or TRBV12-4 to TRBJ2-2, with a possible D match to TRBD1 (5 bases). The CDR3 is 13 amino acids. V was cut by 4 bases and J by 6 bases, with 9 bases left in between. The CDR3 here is CASSSQGPGELFF. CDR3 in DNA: TGTGCCAGCAGTTCTCAGGGTCCCGGGGAGCTGTTTTTT.

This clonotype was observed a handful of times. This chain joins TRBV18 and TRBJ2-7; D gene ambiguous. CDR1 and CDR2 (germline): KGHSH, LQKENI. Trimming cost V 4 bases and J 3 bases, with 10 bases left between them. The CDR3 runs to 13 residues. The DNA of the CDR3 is TGTGCCAGCTCACGAGATTGGTACTACGAGCAGTACGTC. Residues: CASSRDWYYEQYV.

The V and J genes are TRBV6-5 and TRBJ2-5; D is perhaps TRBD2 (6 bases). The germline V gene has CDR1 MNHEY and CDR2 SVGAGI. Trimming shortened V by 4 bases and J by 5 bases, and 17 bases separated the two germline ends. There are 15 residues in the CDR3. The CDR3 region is CASSSTTIAGETQYF. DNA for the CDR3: TGTGCCAGCAGTTCGACCACCATTGCGGGGGAGACCCAGTACTTC.

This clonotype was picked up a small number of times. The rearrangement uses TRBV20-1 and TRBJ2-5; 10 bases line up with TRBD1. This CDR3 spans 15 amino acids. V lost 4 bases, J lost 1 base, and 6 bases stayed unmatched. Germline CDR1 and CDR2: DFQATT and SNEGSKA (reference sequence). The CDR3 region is CSATTGGRAQETQYF. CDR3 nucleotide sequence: TGCAGTGCTACGACAGGGGGCCGCGCCCAAGAGACCCAGTACTTC.

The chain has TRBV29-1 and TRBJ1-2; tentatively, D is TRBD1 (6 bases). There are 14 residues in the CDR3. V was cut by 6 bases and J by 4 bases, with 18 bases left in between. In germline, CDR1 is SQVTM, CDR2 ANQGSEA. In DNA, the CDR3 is TGCAGCGTCCCCTTAGGGGGGCGCAGCTATGGCTACACCTTC. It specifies CSVPLGGRSYGYTF. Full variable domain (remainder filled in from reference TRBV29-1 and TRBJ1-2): SAVISQKPSRDICQRGTSLTIQCQVDSQVTMMFWYRQQPGQSLTLIATANQGSEATYESGFVIDKFPISRPNLTFSTLTVSNMSPEDSSIYLCSVPLGGRSYGYTFGSGTRLTVV.